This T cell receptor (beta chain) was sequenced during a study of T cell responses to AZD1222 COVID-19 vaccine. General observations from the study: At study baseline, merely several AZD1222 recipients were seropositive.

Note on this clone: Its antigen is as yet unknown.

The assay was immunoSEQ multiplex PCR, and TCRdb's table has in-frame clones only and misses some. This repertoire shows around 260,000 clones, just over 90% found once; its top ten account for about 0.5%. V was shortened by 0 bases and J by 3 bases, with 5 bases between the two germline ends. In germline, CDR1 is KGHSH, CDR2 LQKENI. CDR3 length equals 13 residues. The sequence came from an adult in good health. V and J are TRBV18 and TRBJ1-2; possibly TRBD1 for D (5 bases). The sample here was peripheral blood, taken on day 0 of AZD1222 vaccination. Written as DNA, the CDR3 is TGTGCCAGCTCACCACCGGGGCACTATGGCTACACCTTC. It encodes CASSPPGHYGYTF. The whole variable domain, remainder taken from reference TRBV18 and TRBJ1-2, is NAGVMQNPRHLVRRRGQEARLRCSPMKGHSHVYWYRQLPEEGLKFMVYLQKENIIDESGMPKERFSAEFPKEGPSILRIQQVVRGDSAAYFCASSPPGHYGYTFGSGTRLTVV.